A selection of T cell receptor beta chains follows, all from one sample in a study of long-term antiretroviral therapy in people with HIV. Produced via immunoSEQ multiplex PCR; TCRdb's table is partial and in-frame only. The data show 16,000 or so clones, about 84% seen once. Sequencing was performed on unsorted PBMCs, taken 0.1 years before starting antiretroviral therapy. These receptors all stem from a man between 18 and 35 years old with HIV. CDR3s include the opening cysteine and the closing phenylalanine or tryptophan. D genes are given only for firm matches. Clone size is given for some rows only: seen once, a few or many times, or a class if the clone is expanded.

size,D,V,length,J,DNA,CDR3
few,NA,TRBV5-8,13,TRBJ1-6,TGTGCCAGTCACGGCGTCGGGAATTCACCCCTCCACTTT,CASHGVGNSPLHF
NA,TRBD1,TRBV5-4,13,TRBJ1-2,TGTGCCAGCAGGACCGGGACAGAATATGGCTACACCTTC,CASRTGTEYGYTF
NA,NA,TRBV7-9,15,TRBJ2-7,TGTGCCAGCAGCTTGGCTTTGGGGGACGGCTACGAGCAGTACTTC,CASSLALGDGYEQYF
NA,TRBD1,TRBV30,15,TRBJ2-7,TGTGCCTGGAACTCCCGCCGGGACAGGGGCTACGAGCAGTACTTC,CAWNSRRDRGYEQYF
NA,NA,TRBV5-1,15,TRBJ2-5,TGCGCCAGCAGCTTACAGGACCTACTCCGAGGGGCCCAGTACTTC,CASSLQDLLRGAQYF
few,TRBD1,TRBV29-1,13,TRBJ1-5,TGCAGCGTCGGCAGGGGGCTGGGACAGCCCCAGCATTTT,CSVGRGLGQPQHF
NA,TRBD2,TRBV19,13,TRBJ2-3,TGTGCCAGTAGGGATCGCGGGAGGGATACGCAGTATTTT,CASRDRGRDTQYF
NA,NA,TRBV6-1,14,TRBJ1-3,TGTGCCGGTGAATGTGCAGTGTGGGGAAACACCATATATTTT,CAGECAVWGNTIYF
once,NA,TRBV19,14,TRBJ2-7,TGTGCCAGTAGTATGAGGGCGGGGTCCTACGAGCAGTACTTC,CASSMRAGSYEQYF
NA,NA,TRBV19,13,TRBJ2-3,TGTGCCAGTGGTGAAATAAGGGCAGATACGCAGTATTTT,CASGEIRADTQYF
NA,TRBD1,TRBV30,16,TRBJ2-2,TGTGCCTGGAGTCCCACCTGGACAGGGCGGACCGGGGAGCTGTTTTTT,CAWSPTWTGRTGELFF
once,TRBD2,TRBV7-9,12,TRBJ2-7,TGTGCCAGCAGGGGGGGGATTTACGAGCAGTACTTC,CASRGGIYEQYF
NA,TRBD1,TRBV18,15,TRBJ1-1,TGTGCCAGCTCACCGCGGACAGGGGGCGACACTGAAGCTTTCTTT,CASSPRTGGDTEAFF
once,NA,TRBV5-1,15,TRBJ2-1,TGCGCCAGCAGCTTGATGGGCCGCCTTTACAATGAGCAGTTCTTC,CASSLMGRLYNEQFF
NA,TRBD1,TRBV5-4,14,TRBJ1-2,TGTGCCAGCAGCCGAACCATCACAGGGGGTGGCTACACCTTC,CASSRTITGGGYTF
NA,NA,TRBV5-3,13,TRBJ1-1,TGTGCCAGCAGCTTGATGGGGATGACTGAAGCTTTCTTT,CASSLMGMTEAFF
NA,NA,TRBV6-1,15,TRBJ2-1,TGTGCCAGCAGTGAAGGGTACAGGGAATACAATGAGCAGTTCTTC,CASSEGYREYNEQFF
NA,TRBD2,TRBV5-4,16,TRBJ2-3,TGTGCCAGCAGCTTACCGGGACTAGCGGACACAGATACGCAGTATTTT,CASSLPGLADTDTQYF
NA,TRBD1,TRBV5-6,14,TRBJ2-7,TGTGCCAGCATCGTCCAACAGGGGCGAGGCGAGCAGTACTTC,CASIVQQGRGEQYF
NA,TRBD1,TRBV7-3,14,TRBJ1-1,TGTGCCAGCAGCCCCGGGACAGGGGGGACTGAAGCTTTCTTT,CASSPGTGGTEAFF
NA,NA,TRBV2,12,TRBJ2-7,TGTGCCAGCAGTGCAAGCTCCTACGAGCAGTACTTC,CASSASSYEQYF
NA,TRBD1,TRBV6-1,17,TRBJ2-2,TGTGCCAGCAGTGAAGAGACAGGGGCCTCGAACACCGGGGAGCTGTTTTTT,CASSEETGASNTGELFF
NA,NA,TRBV29-1,12,TRBJ1-2,TGCAGCGTTGTGCTCACCTCGGATGGCTACACCTTC,CSVVLTSDGYTF
NA,TRBD2,TRBV9,17,TRBJ2-1,TGTGCCAGCAGCGCCCGAACCGGGACTAGCGTCTACAATGAGCAGTTCTTC,CASSARTGTSVYNEQFF
NA,TRBD2,TRBV6-1,16,TRBJ2-7,TGTGCCAGCAGTGAAGCCACCAGCGGGGGGCCCTACGAGCAGTACTTC,CASSEATSGGPYEQYF
NA,NA,TRBV11-2,15,TRBJ2-4,TGTGCCAGCAGCTTGGGGCAGGAGCTAAAAAACATTCAGTACTTC,CASSLGQELKNIQYF
once,NA,TRBV30,15,TRBJ2-7,TGTGCCTGGAGTTCCGGGACATCGATCTCCTACGAGCAGTACTTC,CAWSSGTSISYEQYF
NA,NA,TRBV27,14,TRBJ2-1,TGTGCCAGCAGTTTGGAGAACACCTCCAATGAGCAGTTCTTC,CASSLENTSNEQFF
NA,NA,TRBV18,14,TRBJ1-2,TGTGCCAGCTCACAAGAAGCAGCTAACTATGGCTACACCTTC,CASSQEAANYGYTF
NA,TRBD1,TRBV5-1,13,TRBJ1-3,TGCGCCAGTAGGACAGGGGAAGGAAACACCATATATTTT,CASRTGEGNTIYF
NA,TRBD1,TRBV4-3,15,TRBJ2-7,TGCGCCAGCAGCCAAGAGTACAGGGGGGTGTACGAGCAGTACTTC,CASSQEYRGVYEQYF
NA,NA,TRBV16,15,TRBJ1-4,TGTGCCAGCAGCCAATGGTCGGGGACTAATGAAAAACTGTTTTTT,CASSQWSGTNEKLFF
NA,NA,TRBV6-5,12,TRBJ2-3,TGTGCCAGCAGGGGTAGCACAGATACGCAGTATTTT,CASRGSTDTQYF
NA,NA,TRBV5-4,15,TRBJ2-5,TGTGCCAGCAGCTTAATTCGTCAGGAAAAAGAGACCCAGTACTTC,CASSLIRQEKETQYF
NA,NA,TRBV14,14,TRBJ1-2,TGTGCCAGCAGCCAAGGAGAGGCCAGGGTTGGCTACACCTTC,CASSQGEARVGYTF
NA,NA,TRBV5-6,14,TRBJ1-1,TGTGCCAGCAGCGTCAGGGGAAAGGGCACTGAAGCTTTCTTT,CASSVRGKGTEAFF
NA,NA,TRBV14,16,TRBJ1-2,TGTGCCAGCAGCCACACCATGACAGTAAAGGTGGAAGGCTACACCTTC,CASSHTMTVKVEGYTF
NA,NA,TRBV4-1,13,TRBJ2-1,TGCGCCAGCAGCCCCTACCCAATGGATGAGCAGTTCTTC,CASSPYPMDEQFF
NA,TRBD1,TRBV14,16,TRBJ2-7,TGTGCCAGCAGTCGACAACCGGGACAGGGGGGATACGAGCAGTACTTC,CASSRQPGQGGYEQYF
NA,TRBD1,TRBV4-1,16,TRBJ1-1,TGCGCCAGCAGCCAAGACAGGGGGCGCTTAGACACTGAAGCTTTCTTT,CASSQDRGRLDTEAFF
NA,TRBD2,TRBV19,16,TRBJ2-5,TGTGCCAGTAGTATACAGTCTAGCGGGGGGGTTGCCACCCAGTACTTC,CASSIQSSGGVATQYF
NA,NA,TRBV11-2,16,TRBJ2-3,TGTGCCAGCAGCCCCTCGTCAGGCCGGGGCACAGATACGCAGTATTTT,CASSPSSGRGTDTQYF
few,TRBD1,TRBV5-6,15,TRBJ1-6,TGTGCCAGCAGCTTGGTTGGGACAGGGAATTCACCCCTCCACTTT,CASSLVGTGNSPLHF
once,TRBD2,TRBV28,19,TRBJ2-3,TGTGCCAGCAGTCTACTAAGGGGACTAGCGGGACTAGGTCCAGATACGCAGTATTTT,CASSLLRGLAGLGPDTQYF
NA,TRBD1,TRBV7-3,14,TRBJ2-3,TGTGCCAGCAGCCCGGACAGGGGTGGGGATACGCAGTATTTT,CASSPDRGGDTQYF
NA,TRBD1,TRBV2,15,TRBJ1-5,TGTGCCAGCAGTCCTCAGGGGGGGGAGAATCAGCCCCAGCATTTT,CASSPQGGENQPQHF
NA,NA,TRBV18,15,TRBJ1-1,TGTGCCAGCTCACCACTGCAGCTAGGGCCCACTGAAGCTTTCTTT,CASSPLQLGPTEAFF
NA,NA,TRBV6-1,14,TRBJ2-5,TGTGCCAGCAGTGAAGTAGGGGGACCGGAGACCCAGTACTTC,CASSEVGGPETQYF
NA,NA,TRBV30,16,TRBJ2-6,TGTGCCTGGAGTGGTGGAAACGCCGGCGGGGCCAACGTCCTGACTTTC,CAWSGGNAGGANVLTF
NA,NA,TRBV7-2,14,TRBJ1-2,TGTGCCAGCAGCTTAGCGGCAGGGAACTATGGCTACACCTTC,CASSLAAGNYGYTF
NA,NA,TRBV5-4,14,TRBJ1-2,TGTGCCAGCAGCTTGACAGAGTCGTGGGGTGGCTACACCTTC,CASSLTESWGGYTF
NA,TRBD1,TRBV5-4,15,TRBJ2-7,TGTGCCAGCAGCAACGGGACAGCTCGGCTCTTCGAGCAGTACTTC,CASSNGTARLFEQYF
NA,NA,TRBV9,13,TRBJ2-7,TGTGCCAGCAGCGGCCCCCTAGCCTACGAGCAGTACTTC,CASSGPLAYEQYF